This TCR beta chain originates from a study of Tregs in tolerant kidney transplant recipients. Overall study context: After about 6 days with irradiated graft donor PBMCs, CFSE-labeled recipient PBMCs were FACS-sorted.

The CDR3 totals 12 residues. Trimming cost V 10 bases and J 5 bases, with 15 bases left between them. Germline loops: CDR1 MNHEY, CDR2 SVGAGI. The sample holds one count of this clone. The target antigen is unknown. Assay: immunoSEQ multiplex PCR; the TCRdb copy retains only in-frame clones and omits some. In the table there are approximately 8,600 clones, 45% to 50% of which are singletons. Regarding the study as a whole: No direct test of biological reproducibility was done here. Validation in larger populations is needed because few patients were studied.

Source material: CD4+ T cells from blood cultured with allogeneic cells. This TCR was recovered from a human donor in good health. The chain couples TRBV6-5 to TRBJ2-7; TRBD1 is a possible D gene (5 bases). The DNA of the CDR3 is TGTGCCACTGGACGGACATCCGACGAGCAGTACTTC. It yields the protein CATGRTSDEQYF.